Here is one TCR beta chain with its context. This record belongs to a study of blood T cell repertoires in COVID-19. As for the study in general: From T cells, B-cell-depleted T cells, or PBMCs came the material, which was cDNA or gDNA.

Trimming stripped 2 bases from V and 7 bases from J, with 15 bases between. The CDR3 consists of 14 residues. The germline gives CDR1 SGHNT, CDR2 YYREEE (reference sequence). Using immunoSEQ multiplex PCR, the repertoire was profiled, and TCRdb retains in-frame clones only, with some absent. The table records about 150,000 clones, approximately 84% of them present only once. The sequence derives from a man aged 70 or older with acute or convalescent COVID-19. The sequencing sample was made of peripheral blood. The chain combines TRBV5-4 with TRBJ1-1, with D maybe TRBD1 (6 bases). Written as DNA, the CDR3 is TGTGCCAGCAGCTTAGCAGGGGCTGTAATTGAAGCTTTCTTT. Encoded protein: CASSLAGAVIEAFF.